This T cell receptor (beta chain) was recorded in a study of regulatory T cells in long-lasting Graves disease. Both iRepertoire HTBI primers and Arm-PCR of CDR3 regions were used to build the TCR beta libraries. Via MiXCR, TCRdb re-called the multiplex PCR reads, giving one row per CDR3 protein. Of 700,000 or so distinct CDR3 sequences detected, approximately 29% appear once; the ten largest clones hold around 42%. In its sample, this clonotype was seen many times. The CDR3 length is 21 residues. Germline V CDR1 and CDR2: MNHNS, SASEGT. J gave up 3 bases and V 6 bases, and 28 bases lay outside the gene matches. Regarding time point: persistent/refractory GD, antithyroid drugs over 5 years with positive TRAb. RNA from PBMCs was the source of the TCR library.

This sample comprised peripheral blood mononuclear cells (PBMCs), obtained when the disease was refractory, from a patient treated with antithyroid drugs. This clonotype was sampled from a female donor with Graves disease. The chain links TRBV6-1 to TRBJ1-2; TRBD1 aligns across 7 bases. The CDR3: CASSEWRPLASQTGRDYGYTF. DNA for the CDR3: TGTGCCAGCAGCGAGTGGCGGCCCCTCGCAAGTCAGACAGGGCGGGACTATGGCTACACCTTC.